A selection of T cell receptor beta chains follows, all from one sample in a study of cytomegalovirus exposure and HLA in healthy donors. Data came from immunoSEQ multiplex PCR; TCRdb stores just in-frame clones and leaves some out. The sample contains tens of thousands of clones, approximately 80% of which appear only once. Sequencing was performed on PBMCs. These receptors were collected from a man aged 25 to 40 in good health and CMV-seronegative. Each CDR3 is given with its conserved first and last residue.

V gene	J gene	CDR3 protein
TRBV7-8	TRBJ1-5	CASSFPGGDQPQHF
TRBV27	TRBJ1-5	CASSYTGGNQPQHF
TRBV7-9	TRBJ1-3	CASSLEEGFIYF
TRBV7-9	TRBJ2-7	CASSVPLTGYEQYF
TRBV7-9	TRBJ2-1	CASRRSSYNEQFF
TRBV7-9	TRBJ2-3	CASSLMGGGVTDTQYF
TRBV19	TRBJ2-1	CASSIGRGSYNEQFF
TRBV7-2	TRBJ1-2	CASSLNRPRERYGYTF
TRBV30	TRBJ1-2	CAGGVYGYTF
TRBV19	TRBJ1-2	CASSMRAEGGYTF
TRBV7-8	TRBJ2-2	CASSPQGGTGELFF
TRBV6-1	TRBJ1-5	CASSPLGGEGQPQHF
TRBV6-1	TRBJ2-1	CASSELAGAYNEQFF
TRBV5-4	TRBJ2-7	CASSFGVQEGSEQYF
TRBV27	TRBJ1-5	CASSLLPTGAGGNQPQHF
TRBV18	TRBJ1-6	CASSPNEGSRSPLHF
TRBV10-3	TRBJ1-5	CAISVDSGNQPQHF
TRBV5-6	TRBJ2-7	CASSLGRGYSYEQYF
TRBV27	TRBJ1-2	CASKFQGTGYGYTF
TRBV12-5	TRBJ1-2	CASGSSLNNYGYTF
TRBV10-1	TRBJ2-2	CASSGGTANTGELFF
TRBV5-1	TRBJ2-3	CASSLGGGGDTQYF
TRBV5-1	TRBJ1-2	CASSRGAYGYTF
TRBV6-1	TRBJ2-1	CASIPSPSSYNEQFF
TRBV30	TRBJ1-4	CAWSVRASGEKLFF